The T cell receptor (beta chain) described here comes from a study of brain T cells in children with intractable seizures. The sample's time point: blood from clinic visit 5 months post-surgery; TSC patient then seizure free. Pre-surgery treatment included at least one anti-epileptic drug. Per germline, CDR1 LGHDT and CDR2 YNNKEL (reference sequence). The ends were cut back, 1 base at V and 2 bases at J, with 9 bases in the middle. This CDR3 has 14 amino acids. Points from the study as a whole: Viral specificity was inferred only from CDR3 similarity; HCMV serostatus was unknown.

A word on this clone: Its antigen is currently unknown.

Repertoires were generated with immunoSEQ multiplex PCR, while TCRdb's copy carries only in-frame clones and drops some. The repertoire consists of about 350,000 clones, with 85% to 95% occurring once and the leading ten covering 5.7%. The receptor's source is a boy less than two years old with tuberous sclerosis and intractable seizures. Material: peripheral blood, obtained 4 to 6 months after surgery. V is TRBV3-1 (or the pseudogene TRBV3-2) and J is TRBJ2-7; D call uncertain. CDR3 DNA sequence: TGTGCCAGCAGCCAAGTCGGTAGTGCCTACGAGCAGTACTTC. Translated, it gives CASSQVGSAYEQYF.